The 9 T cell receptor beta chains below were found in one sample sequenced in a study of PD-L1 blockade in urothelial cancer. Sequencing was performed with immunoSEQ multiplex PCR; in TCRdb, only in-frame clones are kept and a portion is missing. The sample shows about 93,000 clones, around 90% of them seen only once. As to time point: pretreatment peripheral blood. This sample comprised PBMCs, obtained around atezolizumab (anti-PD-L1) treatment. The receptors were sampled from a man in his sixties with urothelial cancer.

The chain carries TRBV30 and TRBJ1-1; unclear D gene. V lost 2 bases and J lost 4, with 5 bases in between. Germline V lookup: CDR1 GTSNPN, CDR2 SVGIG (reference sequence). This CDR3 region has 11 residues. This CDR3 is CAWSPRTEAFF. The CDR3, as DNA: TGTGCCTGGAGTCCCCGCACTGAAGCTTTCTTT.

This clone was counted once. The CDR3 sequence: CASRSTSGRTSTDTQYF. In nucleotides, the CDR3 is TGTGCCAGCAGGAGTACTAGCGGGAGGACTAGCACAGATACGCAGTATTTT. The chain recombines TRBV28 with TRBJ2-3; TRBD2 agrees at 12 bases. J gave up 0 bases and V 6 bases, and 7 bases lay outside the gene matches. Germline-derived CDR1 and CDR2 are MDHEN and SYDVKM. The CDR3 is 17 residues long.

The V call is TRBV6-5, the J call TRBJ2-6; no clear D gene. The V gene's germline CDR1 is MNHEY and CDR2 SVGAGI. The CDR3 loop spans 16 amino acids. V was shortened by 0 bases and J by 1 base, with 7 bases between the two germline ends. The CDR3 DNA reads as TGTGCCAGCAGTTACTCACCAGTATCTGGGGCCAACGTCCTGACTTTC. Translating it yields CASSYSPVSGANVLTF.

This rearrangement joins TRBV9 to TRBJ2-7, with 8 positions matching TRBD1. The CDR3 has 15 amino acids. The germline CDR1 and CDR2 sequences are SGDLS and YYNGEE. Trimming cost V 3 bases and J 2 bases; bases outside gene matches: 7. CDR3 nucleotides: TGTGCCAGCAGCGCCGGGACAGGCGATACCTACGAGCAGTACTTC. Translation: CASSAGTGDTYEQYF. The full variable domain, completed using reference TRBV9 and TRBJ2-7, is DSGVTQTPKHLITATGQRVTLRCSPRSGDLSVYWYQQSLDQGLQFLIQYYNGEERAKGNILERFSAQQFPDLHSELNLSSLELGDSALYFCASSAGTGDTYEQYFGPGTRLTVT.

This chain uses TRBV5-1 with TRBJ2-3; 10 nucleotides line up with TRBD2. With 4 bases clipped from V and 3 bases from J, the junction kept 5 bases outside the gene matches. The CDR3 is 15 residues long. Germline lookup yields CDR1 SGHRS and CDR2 YFSETQ. The CDR3 loop reads CASSLSGGTTDTQYF. The CDR3 DNA reads TGCGCCAGCAGCCTTAGCGGGGGGACTACAGATACGCAGTATTTT. The full variable domain, rest sourced from reference TRBV5-1 and TRBJ2-3, is KAGVTQTPRYLIKTRGQQVTLSCSPISGHRSVSWYQQTPGQGLQFLFEYFSETQRNKGNFPGRFSGRQFSNSRSEMNVSTLELGDSALYLCASSLSGGTTDTQYFGPGTRLTVL.

The chain combines TRBV7-2 with TRBJ2-1; 14 bases are a match to TRBD2. The CDR3 has 16 amino acids. V shed 4 bases and J 8 bases; nucleotides not matched to a gene: 7. Germline V gives CDR1 SGHTA, CDR2 FQGNSA. The CDR3: CASSSRLAGGPHEQFF. The CDR3 coding sequence is TGTGCCAGCAGCTCCCGACTAGCGGGAGGGCCCCATGAGCAGTTCTTC. The full variable domain, in which reference TRBV7-2 and TRBJ2-1 provide the parts outside the CDR3, is GAGVSQSPSNKVTEKGKDVELRCDPISGHTALYWYRQSLGQGLEFLIYFQGNSAPDKSGLPSDRFSAERTGGSVSTLTIQRTQQEDSAVYLCASSSRLAGGPHEQFFGPGTRLTVL.

The chain couples TRBV7-2 to TRBJ2-7, with 9 bases identical to TRBD2. V trimming: 7 bases; J trimming: 1 base; junction bases outside the gene matches: 5. Germline CDR1 is SGHTA and CDR2 is FQGNSA. This CDR3 comprises 14 residues. The CDR3 sequence: CASKTSGVSYEQYF. The CDR3, as DNA: TGTGCCAGCAAGACTAGCGGAGTTTCCTACGAGCAGTACTTC.

This chain links TRBV11-2 with TRBJ2-5; 7 bases map to TRBD1. Trimming cost V 5 bases and J 1 base; bases outside gene matches: 1. The CDR3 runs 13 residues. Germline CDR1 is SGHAT and CDR2 is FQNNGV. The CDR3 loop is CASSKGAQETQYF. The DNA for the CDR3 is TGTGCCAGCAGCAAGGGGGCCCAAGAGACCCAGTACTTC.

V and J are TRBV5-1 and TRBJ2-1, with TRBD2 as a possible D gene (6 bases). Germline V gene sequence: CDR1 SGHRS, CDR2 YFSETQ. With 4 bases removed from V and 0 bases from J, the gap between germline ends came to 8 bases. The CDR3 runs to 14 residues. CDR3 sequence (DNA): TGCGCCAGCAGCGAGACTAGCTCCTACAATGAGCAGTTCTTC. Translating it yields CASSETSSYNEQFF.